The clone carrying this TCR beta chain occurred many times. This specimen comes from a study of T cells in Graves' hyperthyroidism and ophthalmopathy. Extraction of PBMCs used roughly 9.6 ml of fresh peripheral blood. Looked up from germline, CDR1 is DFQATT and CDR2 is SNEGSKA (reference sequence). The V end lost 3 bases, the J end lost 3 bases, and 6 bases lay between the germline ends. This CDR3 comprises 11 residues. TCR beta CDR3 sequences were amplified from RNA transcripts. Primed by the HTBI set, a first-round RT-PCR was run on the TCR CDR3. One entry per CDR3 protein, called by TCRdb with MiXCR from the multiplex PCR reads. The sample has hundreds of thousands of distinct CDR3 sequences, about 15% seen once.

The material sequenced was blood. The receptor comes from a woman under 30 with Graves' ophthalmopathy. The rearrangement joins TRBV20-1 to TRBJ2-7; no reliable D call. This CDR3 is CSARLGYEQYF. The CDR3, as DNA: TGCAGTGCTAGGTTAGGCTACGAGCAGTACTTC.